These 25 T cell receptor beta chains came from one sample sequenced in a study of neurological immune-mediated disorders. Each CDR3 protein is one row after TCRdb ran MiXCR on the 5' RACE reads. The repertoire holds fewer than 40,000 distinct CDR3 sequences, with about 4.4% as singletons. The sequenced sample consisted of CD4+ T cells from blood. The receptors stem from a man aged 18 to 35 in good health.

This clonotype occurred many times. The rearrangement uses TRBV4-1 and TRBJ1-2; 11 nucleotides align to TRBD1. After removal of 4 bases from V and 8 bases from J, the junction contained 18 bases not matched to a gene. Germline V gene sequence: CDR1 MGHRA, CDR2 YSYEKL. The length of the CDR3 is 18 residues. The CDR3 spells CASSPRVAGTGGIGGYTF. The CDR3 coding sequence is TGCGCCAGCAGCCCGCGAGTAGCCGGGACAGGGGGGATTGGAGGCTACACCTTC.

In this sample, this clonotype turned up many times. This rearrangement joins TRBV7-8 to TRBJ2-3; tentatively, D is TRBD2 (6 bases). This CDR3 has 16 residues. Trimming removed 1 base at V and 2 bases at J, with 13 bases between. Germline values: CDR1 SGHVS, CDR2 FQNEAQ. The CDR3 DNA sequence: TGTGCCAGCAGCTTAGAGTCGGGGGTTCCCACAGATACGCAGTATTTT. This translates into CASSLESGVPTDTQYF. Drawing the rest from reference TRBV7-8 and TRBJ2-3, the complete variable domain is GAGVSQSPRYKVAKRGQDVALRCDPISGHVSLFWYQQALGQGPEFLTYFQNEAQLDKSGLPSDRFFAERPEGSVSTLKIQRTQQEDSAVYLCASSLESGVPTDTQYFGPGTRLTVL.

This clonotype was seen repeatedly, ten times or more. V and J are TRBV5-1 and TRBJ1-2, with D tentatively TRBD1 (6 bases). Germline CDR1 reads SGHRS; CDR2 reads YFSETQ. CDR3 length: 14 amino acids. The germline V and J ends were trimmed by 6 bases and 6 bases, with 18 bases remaining between them. As DNA, the CDR3 is TGCGCCAGCACCCGGACAGCCTCCTCGGATGGCTACACCTTC. Protein sequence: CASTRTASSDGYTF. Variable domain in full (rest from reference TRBV5-1 and TRBJ1-2): KAGVTQTPRYLIKTRGQQVTLSCSPISGHRSVSWYQQTPGQGLQFLFEYFSETQRNKGNFPGRFSGRQFSNSRSEMNVSTLELGDSALYLCASTRTASSDGYTFGSGTRLTVV.

This clonotype occurred many times. The V gene is TRBV7-2, the J gene TRBJ2-2; perhaps TRBD1 as D (5 bases). This CDR3 has 14 amino acids. Between the trimmed V and J ends, which lost 5 bases and 5 bases, there was a span of 12 bases. Germline assignment: CDR1 SGHTA and CDR2 FQGNSA. CDR3 sequence: CASSKGVRTGELFF. The CDR3 bases are TGTGCCAGCAGCAAAGGGGTTCGGACCGGGGAGCTGTTTTTT.

At least ten counts were recorded for this clonotype. This rearrangement joins TRBV5-1 to TRBJ1-1, with TRBD1 identical over 9 bases. CDR1 is SGHRS and CDR2 is YFSETQ in the germline V gene. V was clipped by 1 base and J by 4 bases; unmatched bases: 5. This CDR3 contains 15 residues. For the CDR3, the DNA is TGCGCCAGCAGCTTGAGGACAGGGGCCTCCACTGAAGCTTTCTTT. Residues: CASSLRTGASTEAFF. Looking up the rest from reference TRBV5-1 and TRBJ1-1 gives the full variable domain: KAGVTQTPRYLIKTRGQQVTLSCSPISGHRSVSWYQQTPGQGLQFLFEYFSETQRNKGNFPGRFSGRQFSNSRSEMNVSTLELGDSALYLCASSLRTGASTEAFFGQGTRLTVV.

In this sample, this clonotype turned up many times. The genes are TRBV7-2 and TRBJ1-6; D is uncertain. Germline assignment: CDR1 SGHTA and CDR2 FQGNSA. V lost 4 bases, J lost 7 bases, and 17 bases lay in between. The length of the CDR3 is 16 residues. CDR3 nucleotide sequence: TGTGCCAGCAGCTCTCCCTGGGTAGGAAGAAATTCACCCCTCCACTTT. Encoded protein: CASSSPWVGRNSPLHF.

This clonotype was detected ten times or more. The chain recombines TRBV18 with TRBJ2-1, with TRBD2 matching 7 bases. The CDR3 spans 15 residues. The germline V gene has CDR1 KGHSH and CDR2 LQKENI. V shed 3 bases, J shed 6 bases, and the junction held 8 bases outside the gene matches. The CDR3, as DNA: TGTGCCAGCTCACCGCACTGGGACTACGCCAATGAGCAGTTCTTC. Translating it yields CASSPHWDYANEQFF.

This clonotype occurred many times. This chain connects TRBV4-2 to TRBJ2-7; D is uncertain. Per germline, CDR1 LGHNA and CDR2 YNFKEQ. V lost 0 bases to trimming and J lost 1 base, with 4 bases between them. This CDR3 region has 13 residues. CDR3 region: CASSQDSSYEQYF. The CDR3 region has the DNA TGTGCCAGCAGCCAAGACAGTTCCTACGAGCAGTACTTC.

This clonotype was recorded at least ten times. The chain is built from TRBV5-1 and TRBJ2-3; no reliable D call. Trimming shortened V by 2 bases and J by 3 bases, and 7 bases separated the two germline ends. Germline V gives CDR1 SGHRS, CDR2 YFSETQ. The CDR3 is 13 residues long. The DNA for the CDR3 is TGCGCCAGCAGCTTCCAAGGAACAGATACGCAGTATTTT. Translation gives CASSFQGTDTQYF.

This clonotype showed up many times. The V gene is TRBV4-1, the J gene TRBJ2-5, with unresolved D. This CDR3 has 12 residues. Trimming cost V 4 bases and J 7 bases, with 10 bases left between them. Looked up from germline, CDR1 is MGHRA and CDR2 is YSYEKL. The CDR3 bases are TGCGCCAGCAGCCCGGCCTTAGGGACCCAGTACTTC. This translates into CASSPALGTQYF.

This clonotype was counted at least ten times. The CDR3 is CASSSTTGTSHEKLFF. In nucleotides, the CDR3 is TGTGCCAGCAGTTCGACGACAGGAACTTCCCATGAAAAACTGTTTTTT. The chain uses TRBV12-3 or TRBV12-4 and TRBJ1-4; the D gene is possibly TRBD1 (6 bases). Trimming cost V 4 bases and J 6 bases, with 18 bases left between them. This CDR3 is built from 16 residues.

The sample holds a few counts of this clonotype. A read error is possible here, since a much larger clone lies one base away. The chain is built from TRBV6-5 and TRBJ2-7; possibly TRBD2 for D (5 bases). This CDR3 is 14 amino acids long. Germline V gene sequence: CDR1 MNHEY, CDR2 SVGAGI. The CDR3 spells CASRRARETYEQNF. The CDR3 coding sequence is TGTGCCAGCAGGAGGGCCCGGGAAACCTACGAGCAGAACTTC.

In this sample, this clonotype turned up many times. This rearrangement joins TRBV20-1 to TRBJ1-1; 7 bases agree with TRBD1. The CDR3 spans 16 residues. With V trimmed by 0 bases and J by 2 bases, 9 bases remained unmatched. Germline assignment: CDR1 DFQATT and CDR2 SNEGSKA (reference sequence). CDR3: CSARDPNRGANTEAFF. CDR3 DNA: TGCAGTGCTAGAGACCCCAACAGGGGTGCAAACACTGAAGCTTTCTTT.

This clonotype was picked up many times. The V gene is TRBV18, the J gene TRBJ1-1; 7 bases fit TRBD1. V shed 6 bases and J 2 bases; nucleotides not matched to a gene: 6. Germline-derived CDR1 and CDR2 are KGHSH and LQKENI. The CDR3 totals 14 residues. The chain's CDR3 is CASSEGATNTEAFF. CDR3 nucleotides: TGTGCCAGCTCGGAGGGGGCCACAAACACTGAAGCTTTCTTT.

At least ten counts were recorded for this clonotype. J is TRBJ2-3 and V is TRBV5-5; the D is unclear. The germline V gene has CDR1 SGHKS and CDR2 YYEKEE (reference sequence). The V end lost 0 bases, the J end lost 5 bases, and 10 bases lay between the germline ends. The CDR3 spans 14 residues. The CDR3 region has the DNA TGTGCCAGCAGCTTGGCCGTCCTGGAAGATACGCAGTATTTT. The encoded protein is CASSLAVLEDTQYF.

This clonotype was observed many times. This chain connects TRBV12-3 or TRBV12-4 to TRBJ2-7, with 7 bases fitting TRBD1. The CDR3 covers 14 residues. The trim removed 6 bases at V and 0 bases at J, leaving 5 bases unmatched. Here the CDR3 reads CASRGQFLSYEQYF. Here the CDR3 DNA reads TGTGCCAGCAGGGGACAGTTTCTCTCCTACGAGCAGTACTTC.

This clonotype was detected ten times or more. The chain is built from TRBV5-6 and TRBJ1-2; no firm D call. Trimming left V 2 bases short and J 4 bases short, with 12 bases between. The V gene's germline CDR1 is SGHDT and CDR2 YYEEEE. The CDR3 sequence is 14 residues long. In nucleotides, the CDR3 is TGTGCCAGCAGCTTTGATTACAGACCCTATGGCTACACCTTC. Its protein is CASSFDYRPYGYTF.

This clonotype was detected ten times or more. The chain carries TRBV5-5 and TRBJ1-1; 10 bases align to TRBD1. There are 16 residues in the CDR3. J was trimmed by 7 bases and V by 3 bases; bases with no gene match: 12. The germline CDR1 and CDR2 sequences are SGHKS and YYEKEE (reference sequence). The CDR3 spells CASSSRQGAITIEAFF. CDR3 bases: TGTGCCAGCAGCTCGCGACAGGGGGCGATAACTATTGAAGCTTTCTTT.

This clonotype was seen repeatedly, ten times or more. CDR3 sequence (DNA): TGTGCCAGCAGCTCCGCGCGGGGGGTGCAAGCTTTCTTT. This translates into CASSSARGVQAFF. The rearrangement joins TRBV5-5 to TRBJ1-1, with a tentative D call TRBD1 (5 bases). The CDR3 is 13 amino acids. V gave up 3 bases and J gave up 9 bases, with 15 bases separating them. Germline V gene lookup returns CDR1 SGHKS and CDR2 YYEKEE (reference sequence).

This clonotype occurred many times. The chain couples TRBV27 to TRBJ2-7, with D possibly matching TRBD1 (6 bases). V was clipped by 6 bases and J by 0 bases, with 12 bases between them. Germline assignment: CDR1 MNHEY and CDR2 SMNVEV (reference sequence). The CDR3 runs 14 residues. This CDR3 is CASRPRTDSYEQYF. The CDR3 region has the DNA TGTGCCAGCAGACCTAGGACAGACTCCTACGAGCAGTACTTC.

In this sample, this clonotype turned up many times. The chain combines TRBV20-1 with TRBJ2-5, with 13 positions matching TRBD2. The CDR3 length is 13 residues. Trimming at V came to 6 bases and at J to 6 bases, leaving 4 bases not matched to a gene. Germline V lookup: CDR1 DFQATT, CDR2 SNEGSKA (reference sequence). The CDR3: CSARTSGGKTQYF. DNA of the CDR3: TGCAGTGCCCGGACTAGCGGGGGAAAGACCCAGTACTTC.

This clonotype has ten or more counts. The chain links TRBV14 to TRBJ2-5; 7 bases fit TRBD1. The J segment lost 5 bases and the V segment lost 2 bases, leaving 11 bases of the junction unmatched. Germline CDR1 is SGHDN and CDR2 is FVKESK. This CDR3 has 16 amino acids. CDR3 sequence: CASSQNRGQSWETQYF. CDR3 coding DNA: TGTGCCAGCAGCCAAAACAGGGGCCAGAGTTGGGAGACCCAGTACTTC.

This clonotype was detected ten times or more. The rearrangement uses TRBV10-3 and TRBJ1-3; D gene uncertain. CDR1 is ENHRY and CDR2 is SYGVKD in the germline V gene. This CDR3 comprises 13 residues. Between the trimmed V and J ends, which lost 3 bases and 4 bases, there was a span of 7 bases. CDR3 sequence (DNA): TGTGCCATCAGTGATGGAGGGGGAAACACCATATATTTT. Its translation is CAISDGGGNTIYF.

With respect to this clonotype: Since a much larger clone is just one base distant, this may be a read error. V and J are TRBV30 and TRBJ2-2; no reliable D call. This CDR3 comprises 13 residues. Trimming cost V 0 bases and J 9 bases, with 11 bases left between them. CDR1 GTSNPN and CDR2 SVGIG come from the germline V gene (reference sequence). CDR3 sequence: CAWSVCFERELFF. Written as DNA, the CDR3 is TGTGCCTGGAGTGTGTGTTTCGAGCGGGAGCTGTTTTTT.

This clonotype was seen repeatedly, ten times or more. The genes are TRBV6-2 or TRBV6-3 and TRBJ1-1; a weak D match, TRBD1 (5 bases). CDR3 size: 14 residues. Trimming took off 0 bases at V and 5 bases at J, with 10 bases between the two ends. From germline, CDR1 is MNHEY and CDR2 SVGEGT. Here the CDR3 reads CASSYSQGDTEAFF. Here the CDR3 DNA reads TGTGCCAGCAGTTACTCGCAGGGTGATACTGAAGCTTTCTTT.